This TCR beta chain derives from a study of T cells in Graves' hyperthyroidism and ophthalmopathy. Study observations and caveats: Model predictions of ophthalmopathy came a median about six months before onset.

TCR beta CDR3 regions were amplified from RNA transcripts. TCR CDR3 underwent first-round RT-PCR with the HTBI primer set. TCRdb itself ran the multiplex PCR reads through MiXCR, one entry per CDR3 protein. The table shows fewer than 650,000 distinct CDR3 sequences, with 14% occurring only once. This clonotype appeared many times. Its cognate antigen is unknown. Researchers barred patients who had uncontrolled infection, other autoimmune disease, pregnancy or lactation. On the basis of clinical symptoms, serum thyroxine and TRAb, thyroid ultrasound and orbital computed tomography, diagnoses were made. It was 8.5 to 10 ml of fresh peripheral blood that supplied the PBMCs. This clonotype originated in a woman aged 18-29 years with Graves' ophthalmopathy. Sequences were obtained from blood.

This CDR3 reads CASSEEASGRRTYEQYF. The CDR3 DNA reads TGTGCCAGCAGTGAGGAGGCTAGCGGGAGGAGGACCTACGAGCAGTACTTC. This chain joins TRBV2 and TRBJ2-7, with TRBD2 matching 11 bases. This CDR3 has 17 residues. Germline-derived CDR1 and CDR2 are SNHLY and FYNNEI. Trimming removed 3 bases from V and 2 bases from J; junction bases left unmatched: 9.